The 25 T cell receptor beta chains presented below share a single source sample, sequenced in a study of cytomegalovirus exposure and HLA in healthy donors. A multiplex PCR was run with 60 Vbeta primers and 13 Jbeta primers. Profiling relied on immunoSEQ multiplex PCR, and the TCRdb table lists in-frame clones only, not all of them. The table records around 55,000 clones, 65% to 85% of them present only once. The sample consisted of PBMCs. All receptors derive from a female donor in good health and CMV-seronegative.

V gene TRBV10-3 combines with J gene TRBJ2-7; TRBD2 might be the D (6 bases). The CDR3 extends over 15 amino acids. Trimming took off 3 bases at V and 1 base at J, with 13 bases between the two ends. Germline lookup yields CDR1 ENHRY and CDR2 SYGVKD. In nucleotides, the CDR3 is TGTGCCATCAGTGATGAACTAGCTGCATCCTACGAGCAGTACTTC. It translates to CAISDELAASYEQYF.

This clone came up a few times. The chain combines TRBV5-1 with TRBJ1-3; unclear D gene. This CDR3 region has 15 residues. Germline values: CDR1 SGHRS, CDR2 YFSETQ. V dropped 0 bases and J dropped 0 bases, with 7 bases sitting between them. CDR3 sequence (DNA): TGCGCCAGCAGCTTGGACGGGGTCTCTGGAAACACCATATATTTT. It specifies CASSLDGVSGNTIYF.

The chain employs TRBV2 and TRBJ2-5; D gene unclear. V was pared by 7 bases and J by 2 bases, with 14 bases between. Germline CDR1 SNHLY, CDR2 FYNNEI. The CDR3 extends over 14 amino acids. CDR3: CASTLDRLQETQYF. The CDR3 nucleotides are TGTGCCAGCACGTTAGATCGATTACAAGAGACCCAGTACTTC. The full variable domain, in which reference TRBV2 and TRBJ2-5 provide the parts outside the CDR3, is EPEVTQTPSHQVTQMGQEVILRCVPISNHLYFYWYRQILGQKVEFLVSFYNNEISEKSEIFDDQFSVERPDGSNFTLKIRSTKLEDSAMYFCASTLDRLQETQYFGPGTRLLVL.

The chain combines TRBV10-3 with TRBJ1-1; 10 bases map to TRBD1. Germline V lookup: CDR1 ENHRY, CDR2 SYGVKD. The CDR3 extends over 13 amino acids. J gave up 6 bases and V 5 bases, and 3 bases lay outside the gene matches. The CDR3 DNA sequence: TGTGCCATCAGTACTGGACAGGGGGCTGAAGCTTTCTTT. Translation gives CAISTGQGAEAFF.

V and J are TRBV5-1 and TRBJ1-1; D is perhaps TRBD1 (6 bases). V gave up 4 bases and J gave up 7 bases, with 14 bases separating them. The CDR3 consists of 13 residues. The germline V gene encodes CDR1 SGHRS and CDR2 YFSETQ. DNA of the CDR3: TGCGCCAGCAGCAACGGGATAGGGGGTGAAGCTTTCTTT. Its protein is CASSNGIGGEAFF.

The chain recombines TRBV29-1 with TRBJ2-7, with 14 nucleotides matching TRBD2. The CDR3 is made up of 14 amino acids. V shed 6 bases, J shed 4 bases, and the junction held 5 bases outside the gene matches. Germline CDR1 reads SQVTM; CDR2 reads ANQGSEA. For the CDR3, the DNA is TGCAGCGTCGGAGGGACTAGCGGGGGATACGAGCAGTACTTC. This codes for CSVGGTSGGYEQYF.

This clone has just a few counts. The chain joins TRBV11-2 to TRBJ2-7; 7 bases line up with TRBD1. Germline lookup yields CDR1 SGHAT and CDR2 FQNNGV. The CDR3 totals 16 residues. With 1 base clipped from V and 3 bases from J, the junction kept 9 bases outside the gene matches. The CDR3 bases are TGTGCCAGCAGCTTAGTCCCGGGACAGACATTCTACGAGCAGTACTTC. Protein: CASSLVPGQTFYEQYF.

The chain employs TRBV4-1 and TRBJ2-5; tentatively, D is TRBD1 (5 bases). The V and J ends lost 0 bases and 9 bases respectively, with 8 bases between them. CDR3 length: 12 residues. Germline values: CDR1 MGHRA, CDR2 YSYEKL. The CDR3 bases are TGCGCCAGCAGCCAAGAAGTAGGGGCCCAGTACTTC. Amino acids: CASSQEVGAQYF.

This clone was counted once. The CDR3 DNA reads as TGTGCCAGCACGACGGGGGGCATGAGCACCGGGGAGCTGTTTTTT. Amino acid sequence: CASTTGGMSTGELFF. The chain uses TRBV6-5 and TRBJ2-2; D might be TRBD2 (7 bases). The CDR3 is 15 residues long. Germline CDR1 is MNHEY and CDR2 is SVGAGI. Trimming left V 7 bases short and J 4 bases short, with 16 bases between.

This clone has only one observation. The chain joins TRBV19 to TRBJ1-2, with 7 bases lining up with TRBD1. Per the germline V gene, CDR1 is LNHDA and CDR2 is SQIVND (reference sequence). This CDR3 spans 14 amino acids. J lost 8 bases, V lost 4 bases, and 10 bases had no gene match. The CDR3 DNA reads TGTGCCAGTAGTACCCAACAGGGGAATCGGGGCTACACCTTC. It yields the protein CASSTQQGNRGYTF.

J is TRBJ1-1 and V is TRBV10-2; 8 bases map to TRBD1. The CDR3 length is 14 residues. CDR1 WSHSY and CDR2 SAAADI come from the germline V gene. V lost 6 bases and J lost 1; bases outside the gene matches: 4. This chain's CDR3 is CASRGGTGNTEAFF. The CDR3 bases are TGCGCCAGCAGAGGTGGGACAGGGAACACTGAAGCTTTCTTT.

The genes are TRBV21-1 and TRBJ1-1. TRBV21-1 is marked as a pseudogene. The CDR3 runs to 14 residues. CDR3 nucleotide sequence: TGTGCCAGCAGCAAAGATCCCGCGAGCTTAGCGGCTTTCTTT. Translation gives CASSKDPASLAAFF.

The CDR3 coding sequence is TGTGCCAGCAGTGAAGGTCCCACAGGGGGCGAGCAGTACTTC. This gives the protein CASSEGPTGGEQYF. The chain employs TRBV6-1 and TRBJ2-5, with 8 bases lining up with TRBD1. The DNA end favors TRBJ2-7, so the J call may be wrong. The V gene's germline CDR1 is MNHNS and CDR2 SASEGT. This CDR3 is 14 amino acids long.

J is TRBJ2-7 and V is TRBV11-2, with D possibly being TRBD2 (8 bases). CDR3 length: 17 amino acids. Per the germline V gene, CDR1 is SGHAT and CDR2 is FQNNGV. The germline V and J ends were trimmed by 3 bases and 0 bases, with 18 bases remaining between them. CDR3 in amino acids: CASSFRLQGTSSYEQYF. CDR3 DNA sequence: TGTGCCAGCAGCTTTAGGCTACAGGGGACTAGCTCCTACGAGCAGTACTTC.

Concerning this clone: The same CDR3 is also encoded by other DNA sequences in this sample. The chain joins TRBV5-1 to TRBJ1-6, with TRBD1 as a possible D gene (6 bases). The CDR3 is 18 amino acids. The germline CDR1 and CDR2 sequences are SGHRS and YFSETQ. Between the trimmed V and J ends, which lost 4 bases and 0 bases, there was a span of 17 bases. The DNA for the CDR3 is TGCGCCAGCAGCAACGGGACATTCCTGAGCTCCTATAATTCACCCCTCCACTTT. Protein sequence: CASSNGTFLSSYNSPLHF.

The chain uses TRBV6-1 and TRBJ1-1, with 9 bases identical to TRBD1. The length of the CDR3 is 14 residues. V trimming: 6 bases; J trimming: 3 bases; junction bases outside the gene matches: 5. CDR1 MNHNS and CDR2 SASEGT come from the germline V gene. CDR3 region: CASSPGTGHTEAFF. DNA for the CDR3: TGTGCCAGCAGCCCCGGGACAGGGCACACTGAAGCTTTCTTT.

This chain connects TRBV10-3 to TRBJ1-1, with D unclear. V shed 3 bases and J shed 5 bases, with 7 bases lying between them. Looked up from germline, CDR1 is ENHRY and CDR2 is SYGVKD. The CDR3 totals 12 residues. In nucleotides, the CDR3 is TGTGCCATCAGTGACGGGGTAACTGAAGCTTTCTTT. Protein product: CAISDGVTEAFF.

The rearrangement uses TRBV27 and TRBJ1-2, with 7 bases that match TRBD1. This CDR3 is built from 14 residues. J gave up 6 bases and V 5 bases, and 9 bases lay outside the gene matches. Germline V gene data show CDR1 as MNHEY and CDR2 as SMNVEV (reference sequence). The CDR3 DNA follows: TGTGCCAGCAGTCCAGCAGGGGGTTGGCATGGCTACACCTTC. Its translation: CASSPAGGWHGYTF.

The V gene is TRBV5-1, the J gene TRBJ1-6, with a tentative D call TRBD1 (5 bases). Trimming shortened V by 0 bases and J by 9 bases, and 16 bases separated the two germline ends. CDR1 is SGHRS, CDR2 YFSETQ, per germline. This CDR3 contains 16 residues. This CDR3 reads CASSLVLDKAVSPLHF. The CDR3 nucleotides read TGCGCCAGCAGCTTGGTATTGGACAAGGCAGTTTCACCCCTCCACTTT.

The rearrangement links TRBV9 to TRBJ1-2; D is perhaps TRBD1 (5 bases). The CDR3 is made up of 13 amino acids. V dropped 0 bases and J dropped 8 bases, with 11 bases sitting between them. Germline values: CDR1 SGDLS, CDR2 YYNGEE. The CDR3 region is CASSVVEWGGYTF. The CDR3 nucleotides read TGTGCCAGCAGCGTAGTTGAGTGGGGCGGCTACACCTTC.

The chain uses TRBV7-2 and TRBJ1-1, with unresolved D. The length of the CDR3 is 14 residues. V was clipped by 8 bases and J by 1 base, with 14 bases between them. From germline, CDR1 is SGHTA and CDR2 FQGNSA. The CDR3 DNA is TGTGCCAGCCGTCGATGGGCGGGGAACACTGAAGCTTTCTTT. Its translation is CASRRWAGNTEAFF.

The genes are TRBV19 and TRBJ1-4; D not certain. Germline V gene sequence: CDR1 LNHDA, CDR2 SQIVND (reference sequence). Between the trimmed V and J ends, which lost 6 bases and 6 bases, there was a span of 23 bases. This CDR3 spans 17 amino acids. CDR3 DNA: TGTGCCAGTAGCAAATTCCCACGGGAACAGAACGATGAAAAACTGTTTTTT. As protein: CASSKFPREQNDEKLFF.

V and J are TRBV28 and TRBJ2-5; TRBD1 matches 9 bases. Per the germline V gene, CDR1 is MDHEN and CDR2 is SYDVKM. The J segment lost 5 bases and the V segment lost 10 bases, leaving 8 bases of the junction unmatched. This CDR3 spans 13 amino acids. The CDR3 DNA reads TGTGCCACCCGGGGACAGGGATTGGAGACCCAGTACTTC. Translated, it gives CATRGQGLETQYF.

This chain links TRBV7-2 with TRBJ2-5; maybe TRBD1 (6 bases). V was pared by 5 bases and J by 5 bases, with 15 bases between. Germline CDR1 SGHTA, CDR2 FQGNSA. The CDR3 is made up of 14 amino acids. In DNA, the CDR3 is TGTGCCAGCAGCCGAGGGGGTCCCGGGGAGACCCAGTACTTC. It specifies CASSRGGPGETQYF.

The genes are TRBV18 and TRBJ1-5; possible D gene TRBD1, 5 bases. V was cut by 3 bases and J by 4 bases, with 16 bases left in between. CDR1 is KGHSH and CDR2 is LQKENI in the germline V gene. CDR3 length: 16 amino acids. CDR3 in DNA: TGTGCCAGCTCACCGACTGACAGTAACTCAAATCAGCCCCAGCATTTT. It translates to CASSPTDSNSNQPQHF.